These 20 T cell receptor beta chains were sequenced from one sample in a study of shared clonotypes between healthy human individuals (dated by TCRdb to about 2020). The library was obtained by the immunoSEQ multiplex PCR assay. The clones in this table, taken by TCRdb from immuneACCESS, are in-frame only. Not every clone is retained; where verified, under half of the shortfall comes from an unresolved V gene, and the cause of the rest is unknown. This sample holds some 1,400,000 clones; 95% to 97% were observed only once. The top ten hold 1.2% of the sample. Sequences were obtained from naive CD4+ T cells sorted from blood. In light of the paper, this sample's cell subset or site label describes: CD45RA+ positively selected. The receptors were sampled from a man aged 25-45 years in good health.

The table lists this clone with a count of one. The rearrangement uses TRBV5-6 and TRBJ1-1, with 11 bases aligning to TRBD1. The J segment lost 6 bases and the V segment lost 2 bases, leaving 9 bases of the junction unmatched. CDR1 is SGHDT and CDR2 is YYEEEE in the germline V gene. The CDR3 extends over 16 amino acids. The CDR3 bases are TGTGCCAGCAGCTTCGGGACAGGGGGTTTTTTCCCTGAAGCTTTCTTT. Translation: CASSFGTGGFFPEAFF.

The chain recombines TRBV6-1 with TRBJ1-1; TRBD1 matches 7 bases. The germline V gene encodes CDR1 MNHNS and CDR2 SASEGT. The CDR3 is 14 amino acids. With 5 bases clipped from V and 2 bases from J, the junction kept 5 bases outside the gene matches. CDR3 region: CASSQPGGNTEAFF. Here the CDR3 DNA reads TGTGCCAGCAGTCAACCAGGGGGTAACACTGAAGCTTTCTTT.

V usage is TRBV18 and J usage is TRBJ2-7; tentatively, D is TRBD2 (5 bases). Per germline, CDR1 KGHSH and CDR2 LQKENI. Trimming left V 0 bases short and J 1 base short, with 13 bases between. The CDR3 contains 16 residues. The CDR3: CASSPPASGISYEQYF. The CDR3 coding sequence is TGTGCCAGCTCACCACCTGCCAGCGGAATATCCTACGAGCAGTACTTC.

V is TRBV5-6 and J is TRBJ1-3; TRBD1 is a possible D gene (6 bases). CDR1 is SGHDT and CDR2 is YYEEEE in the germline V gene. The CDR3 extends over 19 amino acids. Trimming stripped 2 bases from V and 1 base from J, with 22 bases between. The CDR3 coding sequence is TGTGCCAGCAGCTTCTTTTTAGACAGGAGTTCCTCTTCTGGAAACACCATATATTTT. It yields the protein CASSFFLDRSSSSGNTIYF.

The rearrangement uses TRBV6-1 and TRBJ2-6; no clear D gene. This CDR3 comprises 15 residues. CDR1 MNHNS and CDR2 SASEGT come from the germline V gene. Trimming cost V 3 bases and J 0 bases, with 6 bases left between them. The CDR3 sequence: CASSEGPSGANVLTF. The CDR3 DNA reads TGTGCCAGCAGTGAGGGTCCCTCTGGGGCCAACGTCCTGACTTTC.

This chain connects TRBV28 to TRBJ2-7, with D hard to call. The CDR3 is 11 amino acids. Per the germline V gene, CDR1 is MDHEN and CDR2 is SYDVKM. The V and J ends lost 8 bases and 6 bases respectively, with 11 bases between them. The CDR3 reads CASGRPLEQYF. Written as DNA, the CDR3 is TGTGCCAGCGGCCGTCCCCTCGAGCAGTACTTC.

The V gene is TRBV28, the J gene TRBJ2-1; no reliable D call. There are 15 residues in the CDR3. V lost 6 bases and J 4 bases, leaving 16 bases between the germline ends. Germline values: CDR1 MDHEN, CDR2 SYDVKM. The CDR3 protein is CASSGGRSPYNEQFF. Here the CDR3 DNA reads TGTGCCAGCAGCGGTGGGCGGAGCCCTTACAATGAGCAGTTCTTC.

The CDR3 here is CASHSGVRDEQFF. The DNA for the CDR3 is TGCGCCTCCCATTCCGGAGTGCGCGATGAGCAGTTCTTC. The V gene is TRBV4-1, the J gene TRBJ2-1; unclear D gene. With 11 bases removed from V and 8 bases from J, the gap between germline ends came to 19 bases. Germline-derived CDR1 and CDR2 are MGHRA and YSYEKL. CDR3 length: 13 amino acids.

The chain employs TRBV11-2 and TRBJ2-7; 7 nucleotides agree with TRBD2. Germline V gene sequence: CDR1 SGHAT, CDR2 FQNNGV. V lost 5 bases to trimming and J lost 7 bases; unmatched junction nucleotides: 14. This CDR3 comprises 15 residues. The CDR3 region is CASSPPSGPITEQYF. Here the CDR3 DNA reads TGTGCCAGCAGCCCCCCTAGCGGCCCTATAACAGAGCAGTACTTC. Full variable domain (outside the CDR3, taken from reference TRBV11-2 and TRBJ2-7): EAGVAQSPRYKIIEKRQSVAFWCNPISGHATLYWYQQILGQGPKLLIQFQNNGVVDDSQLPKDRFSAERLKGVDSTLKIQPAKLEDSAVYLCASSPPSGPITEQYFGPGTRLTVT.

The chain joins TRBV7-2 to TRBJ2-4, with D perhaps matching TRBD2 (6 bases). The CDR3 length is 16 residues. The V end was cut by 1 base, the J end by 0 bases, with 10 bases between. Germline V gene data show CDR1 as SGHTA and CDR2 as FQGNSA. CDR3 region: CASSLGGAQAKNIQYF. CDR3 in DNA: TGTGCCAGCAGCTTAGGCGGGGCCCAAGCCAAAAACATTCAGTACTTC.

The chain has TRBV11-3 and TRBJ2-5; D is possibly TRBD1 or TRBD2 (6 bases each). The CDR3 is 15 amino acids. CDR1 and CDR2 from the germline V gene are SGHNT and YENEEA. V was cut by 5 bases and J by 5 bases, with 18 bases left in between. Here the CDR3 reads CASSRHGGLGETQYF. For the CDR3, the DNA is TGTGCCAGCAGCCGCCATGGGGGGCTTGGGGAGACCCAGTACTTC.

This chain connects TRBV6-1 to TRBJ1-1; D gene uncertain. The CDR3 covers 13 residues. V was shortened by 1 base and J by 1 base, with 4 bases between the two germline ends. CDR1 is MNHNS and CDR2 is SASEGT in the germline V gene. The CDR3 region has the DNA TGTGCCAGCAGTGAAGAGAGGAACACTGAAGCTTTCTTT. It yields the protein CASSEERNTEAFF.

The chain is built from TRBV15 and TRBJ2-7, with 8 positions matching TRBD2. The CDR3 extends over 18 amino acids. CDR1 is LNHNV, CDR2 YYDKDF, per germline (reference sequence). The V gene end was trimmed by 1 base and the J gene end by 0 bases; junction bases not matched to a gene: 11. The CDR3: CATSRVPRERERSYEQYF. Written as DNA, the CDR3 is TGTGCCACCAGCAGAGTCCCAAGAGAGCGGGAGCGCTCCTACGAGCAGTACTTC.

The genes are TRBV5-1 and TRBJ2-1, with 10 bases identical to TRBD1. The CDR3 is 16 residues long. The J segment lost 6 bases and the V segment lost 0 bases, leaving 6 bases of the junction unmatched. Per the germline V gene, CDR1 is SGHRS and CDR2 is YFSETQ. CDR3 nucleotide sequence: TGCGCCAGCAGCTTGGCGCCGGGACAGGGGAGCAATGAGCAGTTCTTC. Residues: CASSLAPGQGSNEQFF.

The chain carries TRBV5-1 and TRBJ2-7; no definite D call. This CDR3 has 14 residues. In germline, CDR1 is SGHRS, CDR2 YFSETQ. Deletions cut 4 bases from V and 3 bases from J, with 14 bases between. CDR3: CASSQEDGSYEQYF. DNA of the CDR3: TGCGCCAGCAGCCAAGAGGACGGAAGCTACGAGCAGTACTTC.

CDR3 sequence reads: CASSLFMGLANNEQFF. In DNA form, the CDR3 reads TGTGCCAGCAGTTTATTCATGGGACTAGCGAACAATGAGCAGTTCTTC. This chain joins TRBV27 and TRBJ2-1; 10 bases align to TRBD2. The CDR3 length is 16 residues. Germline V CDR1 and CDR2: MNHEY, SMNVEV (reference sequence). V was clipped by 1 base and J by 5 bases; unmatched bases: 5.

Here the CDR3 DNA reads TGTGCCAGCAGCCTCGGGACAGTCTACGAGCAGTACTTC. It codes for CASSLGTVYEQYF. The V gene is TRBV28, the J gene TRBJ2-7; 7 bases align to TRBD1. Losses at the gene ends were 6 bases for V and 3 bases for J; bases not matched to a gene: 5. The CDR3 has 13 residues. Germline lookup yields CDR1 MDHEN and CDR2 SYDVKM.

J is TRBJ2-3 and V is TRBV18; 12 positions match TRBD2. Germline assignment: CDR1 KGHSH and CDR2 LQKENI. With V trimmed by 3 bases and J by 1 base, 8 bases remained unmatched. The length of the CDR3 is 18 residues. The CDR3 bases are TGTGCCAGCTCACCGCGGCTAGCGGGAGGGCCGGGCACAGATACGCAGTATTTT. It yields the protein CASSPRLAGGPGTDTQYF.

The genes are TRBV27 and TRBJ1-4; D call uncertain. The germline V gene encodes CDR1 MNHEY and CDR2 SMNVEV (reference sequence). This CDR3 spans 13 amino acids. Trimming took 6 bases from V and 5 from J, leaving 10 bases between them. For the CDR3, the DNA is TGTGCCAGCAGGCGGGTCATAAATGAAAAACTGTTTTTT. Translated, it gives CASRRVINEKLFF.

V and J are TRBV28 and TRBJ1-5; D possibly corresponds to TRBD1 (5 bases). Germline lookup yields CDR1 MDHEN and CDR2 SYDVKM. V lost 6 bases and J 7 bases, leaving 10 bases between the germline ends. This CDR3 spans 12 amino acids. CDR3 in amino acids: CASRKTVQPQHF. The CDR3 region has the DNA TGTGCCAGCAGAAAGACAGTACAGCCCCAGCATTTT.